The present TCR beta chain was sequenced within a study of T cell repertoires in cytomegalovirus infection (dated by TCRdb to between 2017 and 2020). The study in broad terms: Recently identified HLA-C-restricted CMV epitopes, whose presentation resists viral immunomodulation, were targeted by peptide stimulations together with well-studied HLA-B-restricted epitopes. Donor HLA type was relevant to the analysis, as public TCR beta signatures indicated carriage of CMV infection together with the matching HLA type.

The sample's treatment or condition label, in plain terms: in vitro stimulation with specific CMV peptide epitopes to enrich CMV-specific T cells. What the research found in general, with its limitations: The ex vivo response was dominated by HLA-C-restricted CMV-specific TCR beta clonotypes, which also provided the single most frequent clonotype in two of eight donors. Carriers of CMV infection plus the relevant HLA type were discriminated by the cumulative frequency of public TCR beta family members in the study cohort and in an independent approximately 400-donor cohort.

Notes on this clonotype: Its target antigen remains unknown. No base-level quality is on record; no much larger clone is a single base apart.

The instrument given in TCRdb is Illumina HiSeq 1500. TCRdb trimmed public reads at Q25 via fastp, called clones via MiXCR and kept in-frame beta chains. CDR3 protein sequences are deduplicated, and each keeps its most common genes and DNA. This sample lists some 590,000 distinct CDR3 sequences; roughly 42% were detected once. Around 50% of the sample is in the top ten clones. The cysteine opens and the phenylalanine closes a CDR3 of 13 amino acids. The read is trimmed to its CDR3 DNA, 39 bases read in frame from base 1. CDR1 and CDR2 are drawn from the germline V gene: KGHSH, LQKENI. V is cut by 5 bases and J by 3 bases, and the space between the germline ends is 10 bases.

Material: cultured PBMCs, obtained from culture after CMV antigen stimulation. The clonotype originates from a human donor in good health (CMV status not recorded). Some clones in this sample may be carry-over from other donors' samples. The rearranged segments are TRBV18 and TRBJ1-1; TRBD1 is a weak D gene call, 5 bases matching. The CDR3 is CASSDGTDTEAFF. The nucleotide sequence is given as TGTGCCAGCTCAGATGGGACCGACACTGAAGCTTTCTTT.